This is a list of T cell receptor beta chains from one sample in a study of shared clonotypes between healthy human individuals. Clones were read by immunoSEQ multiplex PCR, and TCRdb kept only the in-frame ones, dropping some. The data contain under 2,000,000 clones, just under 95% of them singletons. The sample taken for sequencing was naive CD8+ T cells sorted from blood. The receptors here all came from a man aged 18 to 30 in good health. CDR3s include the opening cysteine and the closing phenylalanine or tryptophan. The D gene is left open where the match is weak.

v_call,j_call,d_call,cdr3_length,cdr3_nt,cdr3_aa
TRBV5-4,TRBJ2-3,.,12,TGTGCCAGCAGTTGGGAGGCAGATACGCAGTATTTT,CASSWEADTQYF
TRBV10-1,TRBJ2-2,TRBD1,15,TGCGCCAGCAGTGACGGGACAGCTAACACCGGGGAGCTGTTTTTT,CASSDGTANTGELFF
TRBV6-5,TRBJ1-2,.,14,TGTGCCAGCACCCCGGGACCGGGGTTTTATGGCTACACCTTC,CASTPGPGFYGYTF
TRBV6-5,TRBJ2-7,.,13,TGTGCCAGCAGTTACTCCTCAGCCTACGAGCAGTACTTC,CASSYSSAYEQYF
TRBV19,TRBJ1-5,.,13,TGTGCCAGTAGTCAGGGCCCGGGGCAGCCCCAGCATTTT,CASSQGPGQPQHF
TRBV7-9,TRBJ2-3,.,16,TGTGCCAGCACCACATTGGGCGGGGGCGAAGGAGATACGCAGTATTTT,CASTTLGGGEGDTQYF
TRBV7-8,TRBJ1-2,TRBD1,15,TGTGCCAGCAGCTCCCGACAGGGGGCGAACTATGGCTACACCTTC,CASSSRQGANYGYTF
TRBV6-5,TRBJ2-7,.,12,TGTGCCAGCAGTTACAGGGTCCACGAGCAGTACTTC,CASSYRVHEQYF
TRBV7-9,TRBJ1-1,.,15,TGTGCCAGCAGCTTAGCCCGGGGGGCGAACACTGAAGCTTTCTTT,CASSLARGANTEAFF
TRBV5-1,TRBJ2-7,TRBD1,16,TGCGCCAGCAGCTCCGCCGTGGGGACAGGGTTCAACGAGCAGTACTTC,CASSSAVGTGFNEQYF
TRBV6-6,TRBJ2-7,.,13,TGTGCCAGCAATTCAGGGAACTCCTACGAGCAGTACTTC,CASNSGNSYEQYF
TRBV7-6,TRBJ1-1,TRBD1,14,TGTGCCAGCAGCCCCTGGACAGGGGGGACTGAAGCTTTCTTT,CASSPWTGGTEAFF
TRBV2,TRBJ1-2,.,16,TGTGCCAGCAGTGAAGGGGTGGGCGGTCATAACTATGGCTACACCTTC,CASSEGVGGHNYGYTF
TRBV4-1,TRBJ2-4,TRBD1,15,TGCGCCAGCAGCCAAGGGACAGGGATGCAAAACATTCAGTACTTC,CASSQGTGMQNIQYF
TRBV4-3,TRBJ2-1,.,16,TGCGCCAGCAGCCAGGACCGACTCAGCTCCTACAATGAGCAGTTCTTC,CASSQDRLSSYNEQFF
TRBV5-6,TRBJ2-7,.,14,TGTGCCAGCAGCTTTCTCCTAAATCCTTACGAGCAGTACTTC,CASSFLLNPYEQYF
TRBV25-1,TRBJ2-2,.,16,TGTGCCAGCAGTCCACCAACCCCTCTACAAACCGGGGAGCTGTTTTTT,CASSPPTPLQTGELFF
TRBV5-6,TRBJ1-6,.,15,TGTGCCAGCAGCCTCGGAGGGGGGGCGGACTCACCCCTCCACTTT,CASSLGGGADSPLHF
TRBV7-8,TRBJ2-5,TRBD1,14,TGTGCCAGCAGCTCAGAAGGGGGCGGGGAGACCCAGTACTTC,CASSSEGGGETQYF
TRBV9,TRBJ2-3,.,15,TGTGCCAGCAGCCCAAGGGGTTGGGATACAGATACGCAGTATTTT,CASSPRGWDTDTQYF
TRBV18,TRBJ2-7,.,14,TGTGCCAGCTCACCGGCCGGGACCACCTACGAGCAGTACTTC,CASSPAGTTYEQYF
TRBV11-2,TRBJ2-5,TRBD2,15,TGTGCCAGCAGCTTAGCTAGCGGTCAGGGAGAGACCCAGTACTTC,CASSLASGQGETQYF
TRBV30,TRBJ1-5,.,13,TGTGCCTGGAGTGTCAGTAGCAATCAGCCCCAGCATTTT,CAWSVSSNQPQHF
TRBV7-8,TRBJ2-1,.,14,TGTGCCAGCAGCCCCTCGGGGATCAACAATGAGCAGTTCTTC,CASSPSGINNEQFF
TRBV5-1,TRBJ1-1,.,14,TGCGCCAGCAGCTTGGCCGCAGTGAACACTGAAGCTTTCTTT,CASSLAAVNTEAFF
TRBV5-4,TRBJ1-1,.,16,TGTGCCAGCACCACTCACGACGGGGGAGCGAACACTGAAGCTTTCTTT,CASTTHDGGANTEAFF
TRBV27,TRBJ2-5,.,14,TGTGCCAGCAGTCCGACGACAGGCGGGGAGACCCAGTACTTC,CASSPTTGGETQYF